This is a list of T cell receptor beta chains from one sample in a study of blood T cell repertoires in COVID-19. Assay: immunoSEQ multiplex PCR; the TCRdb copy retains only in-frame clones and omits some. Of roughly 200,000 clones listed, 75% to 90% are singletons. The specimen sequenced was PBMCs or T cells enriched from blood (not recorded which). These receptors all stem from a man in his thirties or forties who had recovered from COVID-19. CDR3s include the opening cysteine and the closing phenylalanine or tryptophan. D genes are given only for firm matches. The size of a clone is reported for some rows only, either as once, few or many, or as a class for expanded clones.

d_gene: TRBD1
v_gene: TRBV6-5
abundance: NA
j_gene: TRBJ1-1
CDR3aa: CASSPGGQGSFEAFF
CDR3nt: TGTGCCAGCAGCCCAGGAGGACAGGGGTCTTTTGAAGCTTTCTTT

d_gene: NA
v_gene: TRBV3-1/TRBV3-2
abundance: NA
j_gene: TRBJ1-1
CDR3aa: CASSRQNTEAFF
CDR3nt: TGTGCCAGCAGCCGACAGAACACTGAAGCTTTCTTT

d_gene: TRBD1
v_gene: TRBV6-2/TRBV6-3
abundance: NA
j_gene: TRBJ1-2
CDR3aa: CASSYLWDRVDYGYTF
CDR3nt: TGTGCCAGCAGTTACTTGTGGGACAGAGTAGACTATGGCTACACCTTC

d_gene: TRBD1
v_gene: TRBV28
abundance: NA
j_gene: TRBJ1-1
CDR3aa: CASSWGQGLMNTEAFF
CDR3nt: TGTGCCAGCAGTTGGGGACAGGGCCTTATGAACACTGAAGCTTTCTTT

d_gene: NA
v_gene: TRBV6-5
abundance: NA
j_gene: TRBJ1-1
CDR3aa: CASRRGLNTEAFF
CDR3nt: TGTGCCAGCAGAAGGGGTCTGAACACTGAAGCTTTCTTT

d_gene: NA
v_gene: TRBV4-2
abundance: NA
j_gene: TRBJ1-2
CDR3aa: CASSQAGGGGYTF
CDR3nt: TGTGCCAGCAGCCAAGCTGGGGGGGGTGGCTACACCTTC

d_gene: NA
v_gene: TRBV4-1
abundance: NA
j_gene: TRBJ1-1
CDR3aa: CASSQERLRGGTEAFF
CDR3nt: TGCGCCAGCAGCCAAGAAAGATTGAGGGGAGGCACTGAAGCTTTCTTT

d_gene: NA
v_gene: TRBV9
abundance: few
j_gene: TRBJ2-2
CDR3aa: CASSVRGHTNTGELFF
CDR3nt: TGTGCCAGCAGCGTCCGGGGACACACGAACACCGGGGAGCTGTTTTTT

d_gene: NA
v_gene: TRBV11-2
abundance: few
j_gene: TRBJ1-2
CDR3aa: CASSLDRGNYGYTF
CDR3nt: TGTGCCAGCAGCTTAGATCGGGGTAACTATGGCTACACCTTC

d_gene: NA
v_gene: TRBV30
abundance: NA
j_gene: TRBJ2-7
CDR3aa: CAWGGSSYEQYF
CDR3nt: TGTGCCTGGGGGGGGAGCTCCTACGAGCAGTACTTC

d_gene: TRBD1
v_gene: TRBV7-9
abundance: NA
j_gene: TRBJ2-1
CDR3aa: CASSALGGTGNEQFF
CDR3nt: TGTGCCAGCAGCGCATTGGGGGGGACAGGGAATGAGCAGTTCTTC

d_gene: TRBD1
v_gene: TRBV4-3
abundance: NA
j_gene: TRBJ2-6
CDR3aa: CASSQVGQGTGANVLTF
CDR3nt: TGCGCCAGCAGCCAAGTGGGACAGGGGACTGGGGCCAACGTCCTGACTTTC

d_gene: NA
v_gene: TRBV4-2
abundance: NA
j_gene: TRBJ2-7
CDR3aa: CASSQDFDTSRSYEQYF
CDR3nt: TGTGCCAGCAGCCAGGATTTCGACACATCCCGGTCCTACGAGCAGTACTTC

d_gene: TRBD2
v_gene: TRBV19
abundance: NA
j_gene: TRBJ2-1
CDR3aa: CASSTLAGAAYNEQFF
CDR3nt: TGTGCCAGTAGTACCCTAGCGGGAGCGGCCTACAATGAGCAGTTCTTC

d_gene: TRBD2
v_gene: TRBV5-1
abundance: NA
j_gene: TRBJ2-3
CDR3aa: CASSLDYPGLAGAGADTQYF
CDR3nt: TGCGCCAGCAGCTTGGACTATCCGGGACTAGCGGGAGCGGGAGCAGATACGCAGTATTTT

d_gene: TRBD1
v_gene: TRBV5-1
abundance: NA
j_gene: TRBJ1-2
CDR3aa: CASSGTGRDYGYTF
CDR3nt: TGCGCCAGCAGCGGGACAGGGAGGGACTATGGCTACACCTTC

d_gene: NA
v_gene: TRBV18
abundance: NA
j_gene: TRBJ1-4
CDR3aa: CASSLGLNEKLFF
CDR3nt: TGTGCCAGCTCACTCGGACTGAATGAAAAACTGTTTTTT

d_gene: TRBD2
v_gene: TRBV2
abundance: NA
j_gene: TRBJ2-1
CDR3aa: CASSDPQGSGGNEQFF
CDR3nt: TGTGCCAGCAGTGACCCCCAGGGTAGCGGGGGAAATGAGCAGTTCTTC

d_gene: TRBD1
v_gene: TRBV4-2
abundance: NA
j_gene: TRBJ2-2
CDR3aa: CASSQDGDRAGGELFF
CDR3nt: TGTGCCAGCAGCCAAGACGGGGACAGGGCCGGCGGGGAGCTGTTTTTT

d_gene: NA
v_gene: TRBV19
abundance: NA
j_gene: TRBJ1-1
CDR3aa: CASKRPPGTEAFF
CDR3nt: TGTGCCAGTAAGCGGCCACCGGGCACTGAAGCTTTCTTT

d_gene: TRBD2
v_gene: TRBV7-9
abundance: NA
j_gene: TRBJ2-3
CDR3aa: CASSLVRLAGSTDTQYF
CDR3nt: TGTGCCAGCAGCTTAGTGAGGCTAGCGGGGAGCACAGATACGCAGTATTTT

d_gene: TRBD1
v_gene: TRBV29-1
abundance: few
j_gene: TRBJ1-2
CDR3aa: CSVDRQGSYGYTF
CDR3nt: TGCAGCGTTGACCGACAGGGGAGCTATGGCTACACCTTC

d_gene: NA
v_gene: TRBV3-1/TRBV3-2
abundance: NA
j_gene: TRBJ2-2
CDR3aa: CASSQDAGTGELFF
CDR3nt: TGTGCCAGCAGCCAAGATGCGGGCACCGGGGAGCTGTTTTTT

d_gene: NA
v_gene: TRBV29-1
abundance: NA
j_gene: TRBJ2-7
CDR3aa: CSVETGKGAEQYF
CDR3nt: TGCAGCGTTGAGACAGGAAAAGGGGCCGAGCAGTACTTC

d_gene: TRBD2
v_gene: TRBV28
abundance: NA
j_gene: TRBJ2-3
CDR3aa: CASFESTSRTDTQYF
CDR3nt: TGTGCCAGCTTTGAATCGACTAGCAGAACAGATACGCAGTATTTT

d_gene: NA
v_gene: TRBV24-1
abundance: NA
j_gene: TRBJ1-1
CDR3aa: CATGDRTSTEAFF
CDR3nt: TGTGCCACCGGAGACAGGACCAGCACTGAAGCTTTCTTT

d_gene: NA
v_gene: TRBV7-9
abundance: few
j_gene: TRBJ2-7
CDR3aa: CASSRLGEQYF
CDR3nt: TGTGCCAGCAGCAGACTCGGCGAGCAGTACTTC

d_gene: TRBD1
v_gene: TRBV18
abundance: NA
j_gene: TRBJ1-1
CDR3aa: CAGLSGQGAVAFF
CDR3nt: TGTGCCGGGCTTTCGGGACAGGGGGCTGTAGCTTTCTTT

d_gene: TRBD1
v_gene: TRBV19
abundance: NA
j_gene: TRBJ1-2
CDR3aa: CASRDRGGYTF
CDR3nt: TGTGCCAGTAGGGACAGGGGTGGCTACACCTTC

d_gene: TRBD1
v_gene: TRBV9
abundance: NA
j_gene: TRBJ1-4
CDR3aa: CASSVDRVAEKLFF
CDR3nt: TGTGCCAGCAGCGTGGACAGGGTCGCTGAAAAACTGTTTTTT

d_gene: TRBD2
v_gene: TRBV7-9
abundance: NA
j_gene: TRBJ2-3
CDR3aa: CASSLGWTSGIKDTQYF
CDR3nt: TGTGCCAGCAGCTTAGGTTGGACTAGCGGGATTAAAGATACGCAGTATTTT

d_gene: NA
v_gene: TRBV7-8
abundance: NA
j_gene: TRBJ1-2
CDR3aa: CASSLGTGGYTF
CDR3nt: TGTGCCAGCAGCTTAGGGACGGGGGGCTACACCTTC

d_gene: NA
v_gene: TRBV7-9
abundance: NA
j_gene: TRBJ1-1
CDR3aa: CASSPIGVNTEAFF
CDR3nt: TGTGCCAGCAGTCCAATTGGAGTCAACACTGAAGCTTTCTTT

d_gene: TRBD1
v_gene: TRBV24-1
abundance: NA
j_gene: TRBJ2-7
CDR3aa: CATSDTTGGVYEQYF
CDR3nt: TGTGCCACCAGTGACACGACAGGGGGGGTCTACGAGCAGTACTTC